The source of this TCR beta chain is a study of CD8 T cells in Susac syndrome. Germline V gene data show CDR1 as LGHDT and CDR2 as YNNKEL (reference sequence). J lost 4 bases, V lost 0 bases, and 12 bases had no gene match. The CDR3 consists of 19 residues. Random hexamers were used to reverse transcribe roughly 0.5 to 1 ug of RNA. The immunoSEQ assay covered 54 Vbeta and 13 Jbeta segments for CDR3. One entry per CDR3 protein, called by TCRdb with MiXCR from the immunoSEQ multiplex PCR reads. The top ten hold over 0.065% of the sample, which has approximately 110,000 distinct CDR3 sequences, around 95% seen once. Negative isolation was used for CD8+ and CD4+ T cells and FACS enrichment for TEMRA cells.

This chain links TRBV3-1 with TRBJ2-1, with TRBD2 identical over 10 bases. The sequenced sample consisted of CD4+ T cells from PBMCs. The sequence derives from a human donor in good health. The CDR3 nucleotides read TGTGCCAGCAGCCAAGATCTAGGGCTAGCGGGAGATACTTACAATGAGCAGTTCTTC. Translating it yields CASSQDLGLAGDTYNEQFF.